This T cell receptor beta chain derives from a study of CD4 T cells in relation to SARS-CoV-2 and coronaviruses. Study in general: ViraFEST: roughly ten-day antigen culture of PBMCs, then TCR beta CDR3 sequencing. The restricting HLA molecule for shared crossreactive spike epitopes was mapped.

CD4+ T cells from unexposed donors were obtained before the COVID-19 pandemic (2011-2018). Isolation of CD4+ T cells took place after about 10 days in culture. Fresh IL-2 medium replaced half the medium on days 3 and 7. Findings of the study overall: No donor gave both pre-pandemic and post-infection samples.

Some clones are missing from TCRdb's copy, which holds only in-frame ones; the method was immunoSEQ multiplex PCR. The data show 15,000 to 20,000 clones, approximately 80% seen once. Only one count was recorded for this clone. What it binds is unknown. The sample taken for sequencing was CD4+ T cells from PBMCs, cultured in vitro. The TCR was taken from a human donor in good health.

The CDR3 nucleotides are TGTGCCAGCAGCTTAGGGGCTCTCCAAGAGACCCAGTACTTC. Translating it yields CASSLGALQETQYF. The chain recombines TRBV7-8 with TRBJ2-5; no firm D call. The CDR3 has 14 residues. Germline V gene lookup returns CDR1 SGHVS and CDR2 FQNEAQ. V lost 1 base and J 1 base, leaving 7 bases between the germline ends.